One sample yielded the 5 T cell receptor beta chains listed below, sequenced in a study of response to subunit inactivated influenza vaccine. One entry per CDR3 protein, called by TCRdb with MiXCR from the RT-PCR reads. This table holds roughly 780,000 distinct CDR3 sequences, approximately 18% found once. The starting material was PBMCs from blood, obtained 5 to 6 days after vaccination. The receptors were sampled from a man aged 50 to 60 who received an inactivated influenza vaccine.

The rearrangement uses TRBV7-2 and TRBJ2-3, with D hard to call. The germline V gene has CDR1 SGHTA and CDR2 FQGNSA. The CDR3 loop spans 13 amino acids. Trimming took 5 bases from V and 5 from J, leaving 11 bases between them. The CDR3 DNA reads as TGTGCCAGCAGCACGCTGAGGCTAGATACGCAGTATTTT. Its translation: CASSTLRLDTQYF. Drawing the rest from reference TRBV7-2 and TRBJ2-3, the complete variable domain is GAGVSQSPSNKVTEKGKDVELRCDPISGHTALYWYRQSLGQGLEFLIYFQGNSAPDKSGLPSDRFSAERTGGSVSTLTIQRTQQEDSAVYLCASSTLRLDTQYFGPGTRLTVL.

This clonotype was observed at least ten times. The J gene is TRBJ2-7, the V gene TRBV10-3, with a weak D call TRBD1 (6 bases). This CDR3 is 13 amino acids long. Germline lookup yields CDR1 ENHRY and CDR2 SYGVKD. Trimming cost V 6 bases and J 3 bases, with 12 bases left between them. CDR3 region: CAISKGTYYEQYF. CDR3 coding DNA: TGTGCCATCAGCAAGGGGACATACTACGAGCAGTACTTC.

The J gene is TRBJ2-3, the V gene TRBV7-3; D tentatively reads TRBD1 or TRBD2 (5 bases each). Looked up from germline, CDR1 is SGHTA and CDR2 is FQGTGA. V shed 4 bases and J shed 0 bases, with 17 bases lying between them. The CDR3 is 17 amino acids. CDR3 coding DNA: TGTGCCAGCAGCTCCTACGGGACGGAGACTAGCACAGATACGCAGTATTTT. It codes for CASSSYGTETSTDTQYF.

The chain employs TRBV20-1 and TRBJ2-5; D unclear. Between the trimmed V and J ends, which lost 3 bases and 0 bases, there was a span of 5 bases. This CDR3 has 12 residues. CDR1 is DFQATT and CDR2 is SNEGSKA in the germline V gene (reference sequence). The CDR3 region has the DNA TGCAGTGCTAGTAGCTACCAAGAGACCCAGTACTTC. This translates into CSASSYQETQYF.

This clonotype was picked up a small number of times. The rearrangement joins TRBV12-3 or TRBV12-4 to TRBJ2-2; D might be TRBD1 (6 bases). The CDR3 has 14 residues. V was trimmed by 6 bases and J by 4 bases, leaving 12 bases between them. DNA of the CDR3: TGTGCCAGCAGACCAGGGGCATCCACCGGGGAGCTGTTTTTT. It translates to CASRPGASTGELFF.